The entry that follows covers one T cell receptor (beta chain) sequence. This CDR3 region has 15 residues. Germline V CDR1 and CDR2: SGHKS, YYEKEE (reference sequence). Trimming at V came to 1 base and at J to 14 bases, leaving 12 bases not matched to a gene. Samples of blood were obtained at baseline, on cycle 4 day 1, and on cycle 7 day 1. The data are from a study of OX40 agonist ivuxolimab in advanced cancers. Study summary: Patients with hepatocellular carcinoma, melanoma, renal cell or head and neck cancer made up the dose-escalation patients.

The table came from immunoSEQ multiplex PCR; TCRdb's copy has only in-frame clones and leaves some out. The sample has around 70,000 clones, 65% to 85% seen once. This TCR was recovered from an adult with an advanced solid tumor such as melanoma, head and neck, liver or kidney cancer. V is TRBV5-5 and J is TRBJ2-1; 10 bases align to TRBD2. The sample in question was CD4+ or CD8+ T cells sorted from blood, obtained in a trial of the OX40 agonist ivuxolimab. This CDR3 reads CASSLRPPSGGEEFF. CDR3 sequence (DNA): TGTGCCAGCAGCTTGAGACCGCCGAGCGGGGGGGAGGAGTTCTTC.